Presented here are 22 T cell receptor beta chains from one specimen sequenced in a study of blood T cell repertoires in COVID-19. Sequenced by immunoSEQ multiplex PCR; TCRdb stores in-frame clones only, minus some. Counted here are 65,000 or so clones, roughly four fifths occurring once; the ten biggest clones make up roughly 3.5%. The sequencing sample was made of peripheral blood. The receptors shown here come from a man in his sixties with acute or convalescent COVID-19.

The CDR3 reads CASSQTGIEETQYF. In DNA, the CDR3 is TGTGCCAGCAGTCAAACAGGGATTGAAGAGACCCAGTACTTC. The chain uses TRBV9 and TRBJ2-5; D is possibly TRBD1 (6 bases). Germline V gene data show CDR1 as SGDLS and CDR2 as YYNGEE. This CDR3 has 14 amino acids. V shed 5 bases and J shed 3 bases, with 14 bases lying between them.

The chain recombines TRBV12-2 with TRBJ1-5; TRBD1 is the table's D call, not checked against the DNA. TRBV12-2 constitutes a pseudogene. The CDR3 is 16 amino acids. In DNA, the CDR3 is TGTGCAAGTCGCTTAGCGGGACAGGGTTTGGGACAGCCCCAGCATTTT. Encoded protein: CASRLAGQGLGQPQHF.

The chain is built from TRBV27 and TRBJ1-1; 8 positions agree with TRBD1. CDR3 length: 13 residues. The J segment lost 10 bases and the V segment lost 6 bases, leaving 10 bases of the junction unmatched. Per germline, CDR1 MNHEY and CDR2 SMNVEV (reference sequence). The CDR3 DNA sequence: TGTGCCAGCAGGCCGGACAGGGCGTGGAGAGCTTTCTTT. Protein: CASRPDRAWRAFF.

This clone has only one observation. The chain joins TRBV7-2 to TRBJ1-1, with TRBD1 identical over 10 bases. Per germline, CDR1 SGHTA and CDR2 FQGNSA. Germline trimming cut 4 bases from V and 1 base from J; bases unmatched to any gene: 6. The CDR3 is 16 amino acids. The CDR3 protein is CASSSRTGGRNTEAFF. CDR3 DNA sequence: TGTGCCAGCAGCTCCCGGACAGGGGGAAGGAACACTGAAGCTTTCTTT. The full variable domain, its missing parts supplied by reference TRBV7-2 and TRBJ1-1, is GAGVSQSPSNKVTEKGKDVELRCDPISGHTALYWYRQSLGQGLEFLIYFQGNSAPDKSGLPSDRFSAERTGGSVSTLTIQRTQQEDSAVYLCASSSRTGGRNTEAFFGQGTRLTVV.

The rearrangement links TRBV6-2 or TRBV6-3 to TRBJ1-6; no definite D call. The V gene lost 5 bases and the J gene lost 0 bases, with 11 bases spanning the gap. The CDR3 contains 16 residues. Germline-derived CDR1 and CDR2 are MNHEY and SVGEGT. Written as DNA, the CDR3 is TGTGCCAGCAGTCTCGGGGTGAGCTCCTATAATTCACCCCTCCACTTT. It is translated as CASSLGVSSYNSPLHF.

The rearrangement joins TRBV4-1 to TRBJ1-1; D may be TRBD1 (5 bases). V was trimmed by 10 bases and J by 4 bases, leaving 31 bases between them. This CDR3 contains 18 residues. CDR1 and CDR2 (germline): MGHRA, YSYEKL. The CDR3 reads CATVSQLGQGKDGTEAFF. CDR3 DNA: TGCGCCACCGTATCTCAGCTCGGGCAGGGAAAAGATGGCACTGAAGCTTTCTTT.

This rearrangement joins TRBV6-5 to TRBJ1-5; D is unresolved. Trimming took 4 bases from V and 4 from J, leaving 5 bases between them. Germline values: CDR1 MNHEY, CDR2 SVGAGI. The CDR3 is 12 residues long. In DNA form, the CDR3 reads TGTGCCAGCAGTTCCTTAAATCAGCCCCAGCATTTT. This sequence encodes CASSSLNQPQHF.

This rearrangement joins TRBV5-4 to TRBJ2-1; 11 bases fit TRBD2. The CDR3 extends over 15 amino acids. V shed 1 base and J 8 bases; nucleotides not matched to a gene: 5. Germline V CDR1 and CDR2: SGHNT, YYREEE (reference sequence). The DNA of the CDR3 is TGTGCCAGCAGCTTGAATAGCGGGGGGGCAGATGAGCAGTTCTTC. Protein product: CASSLNSGGADEQFF. Supplemented by reference TRBV5-4 and TRBJ2-1, the full variable domain reads ETGVTQSPTHLIKTRGQQVTLRCSSQSGHNTVSWYQQALGQGPQFIFQYYREEENGRGNFPPRFSGLQFPNYSSELNVNALELDDSALYLCASSLNSGGADEQFFGPGTRLTVL.

The chain has TRBV4-2 and TRBJ1-2, with 9 positions matching TRBD1. The germline V gene has CDR1 LGHNA and CDR2 YNFKEQ. With V trimmed by 3 bases and J by 3 bases, 11 bases remained unmatched. The CDR3 contains 17 residues. CDR3 loop: CASSQSPGTGNDYGYTF. The CDR3 bases are TGTGCCAGCAGCCAGTCCCCAGGGACAGGGAACGACTATGGCTACACCTTC.

CDR3 residues: CASSTRQGAEKLFF. CDR3 DNA sequence: TGTGCCAGCAGCACCCGACAGGGGGCCGAAAAACTGTTTTTT. The genes are TRBV7-6 and TRBJ1-4; 10 bases map to TRBD1. CDR3 length equals 14 residues. The V gene's germline CDR1 is SGHVS and CDR2 FNYEAQ. V lost 5 bases to trimming and J lost 8 bases; unmatched junction nucleotides: 5.

The V and J genes are TRBV6-1 and TRBJ1-5; 7 bases are a match to TRBD1. This CDR3 spans 16 amino acids. V was clipped by 2 bases and J by 9 bases; unmatched bases: 13. Germline-derived CDR1 and CDR2 are MNHNS and SASEGT. The CDR3 region is CASSERQGTQWWPQHF. In DNA form, the CDR3 reads TGTGCCAGCAGTGAAAGACAGGGAACGCAATGGTGGCCCCAGCATTTT.

This clone turned up a few times. The chain couples TRBV10-3 to TRBJ1-2; no definite D call. This CDR3 has 13 residues. Trimming took off 7 bases at V and 1 base at J, with 10 bases between the two ends. Germline V gene sequence: CDR1 ENHRY, CDR2 SYGVKD. The CDR3 sequence is CAIKALDNYGYTF. CDR3 DNA: TGTGCCATCAAGGCCCTAGATAACTATGGCTACACCTTC.

V usage is TRBV19 and J usage is TRBJ1-6; D uncertain. The germline V gene has CDR1 LNHDA and CDR2 SQIVND (reference sequence). Trimming left V 6 bases short and J 11 bases short, with 17 bases between. The CDR3 loop spans 14 amino acids. For the CDR3, the DNA is TGTGCCAGTAGCCACGGGGAGACCAGCGCACCCCTCCACTTT. This gives the protein CASSHGETSAPLHF. The full variable domain, rest sourced from reference TRBV19 and TRBJ1-6, is DGGITQSPKYLFRKEGQNVTLSCEQNLNHDAMYWYRQDPGQGLRLIYYSQIVNDFQKGDIAEGYSVSREKKESFPLTVTSAQKNPTAFYLCASSHGETSAPLHFGNGTRLTVT.

This CDR3 reads CASSLSRFGEAFF. CDR3 bases: TGTGCCAGCAGCTTAAGCAGGTTCGGTGAAGCTTTCTTT. The chain employs TRBV7-2 and TRBJ1-1; unclear D gene. Germline CDR1 and CDR2: SGHTA and FQGNSA. V lost 2 bases, J lost 7 bases, and 11 bases lay in between. This CDR3 has 13 amino acids.

The chain has TRBV9 and TRBJ1-2; D perhaps matches TRBD1 (5 bases). This CDR3 has 15 residues. With 4 bases removed from V and 1 base from J, the gap between germline ends came to 14 bases. Germline V lookup: CDR1 SGDLS, CDR2 YYNGEE. This CDR3 is CASSPRQNLNYGYTF. CDR3 DNA: TGTGCCAGCAGCCCCCGACAGAACCTTAACTATGGCTACACCTTC.

This clone has more than one count but fewer than ten. The rearrangement links TRBV27 to TRBJ2-3, with D perhaps TRBD2 (7 bases). Trimming left V 5 bases short and J 11 bases short, with 20 bases between. In germline, CDR1 is MNHEY, CDR2 SMNVEV (reference sequence). This CDR3 has 14 amino acids. The CDR3: CASSLTVGGGVQYF. Written as DNA, the CDR3 is TGTGCCAGCAGTCTAACGGTGGGAGGGGGAGTGCAGTATTTT.

The chain combines TRBV11-2 with TRBJ2-1; 7 nucleotides line up with TRBD2. There are 16 residues in the CDR3. Trimming removed 2 bases from V and 2 bases from J; junction bases left unmatched: 6. Germline V gene lookup returns CDR1 SGHAT and CDR2 FQNNGV. CDR3 nucleotide sequence: TGTGCCAGCAGCTTACAAGGGCTAGCGGCCTACAATGAGCAGTTCTTC. It codes for CASSLQGLAAYNEQFF.

The genes are TRBV21-1 and TRBJ1-5. TRBV21-1 is flagged as a pseudogene. CDR3 length equals 16 residues. The CDR3 region is CASSTWGGSSNQPQHF. CDR3 DNA sequence: TGTGCCAGCAGCACCTGGGGGGGGAGCAGCAATCAGCCCCAGCATTTT.

This clone has a handful of counts. This chain links TRBV29-1 with TRBJ2-5, with 8 bases lining up with TRBD1. The CDR3 runs 16 residues. V lost 6 bases, J lost 5 bases, and 17 bases stayed unmatched. Germline CDR1 SQVTM, CDR2 ANQGSEA. In DNA, the CDR3 is TGCAGCGTCGATTCGGGGACAGGACCCAGGGGGGAGACCCAGTACTTC. As protein: CSVDSGTGPRGETQYF.

The rearrangement joins TRBV2 to TRBJ1-5; 8 positions agree with TRBD1. This CDR3 spans 16 amino acids. CDR1 SNHLY and CDR2 FYNNEI come from the germline V gene. With 6 bases clipped from V and 5 bases from J, the junction kept 12 bases outside the gene matches. The CDR3 loop reads CASRAPGGVGDQPQHF. The CDR3 DNA sequence: TGTGCCAGCAGAGCCCCAGGGGGCGTTGGGGATCAGCCCCAGCATTTT. Together with reference TRBV2 and TRBJ1-5, the CDR3 gives the full variable domain: EPEVTQTPSHQVTQMGQEVILRCVPISNHLYFYWYRQILGQKVEFLVSFYNNEISEKSEIFDDQFSVERPDGSNFTLKIRSTKLEDSAMYFCASRAPGGVGDQPQHFGDGTRLSIL.

V and J are TRBV9 and TRBJ2-3; D unclear. Germline V gene data show CDR1 as SGDLS and CDR2 as YYNGEE. This CDR3 contains 14 residues. V gave up 2 bases and J gave up 3 bases, with 10 bases separating them. The CDR3 sequence: CASSVSIATDTQYF. The CDR3 DNA reads TGTGCCAGCAGCGTTTCCATTGCGACAGATACGCAGTATTTT.

As DNA, the CDR3 is TGTGCCAGCAGTTTGGGGACAGCTTTCTCCTACAATGAGCAGTTCTTC. Translation: CASSLGTAFSYNEQFF. This chain links TRBV6-5 with TRBJ2-1, with TRBD1 matching over 7 bases. This CDR3 is built from 16 residues. CDR1 is MNHEY and CDR2 is SVGAGI in the germline V gene. V lost 4 bases and J lost 0; bases outside the gene matches: 6.